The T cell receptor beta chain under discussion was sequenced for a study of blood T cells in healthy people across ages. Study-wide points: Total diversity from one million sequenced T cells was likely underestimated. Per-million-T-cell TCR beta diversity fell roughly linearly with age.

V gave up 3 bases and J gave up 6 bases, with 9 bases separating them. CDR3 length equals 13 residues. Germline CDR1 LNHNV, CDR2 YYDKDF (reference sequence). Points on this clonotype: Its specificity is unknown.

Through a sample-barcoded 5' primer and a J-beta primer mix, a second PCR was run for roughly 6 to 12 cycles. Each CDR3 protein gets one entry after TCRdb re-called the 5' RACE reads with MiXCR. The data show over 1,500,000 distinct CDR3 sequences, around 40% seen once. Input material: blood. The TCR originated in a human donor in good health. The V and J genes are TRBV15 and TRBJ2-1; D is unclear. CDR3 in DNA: TGTGCCACCAGCAGGGCGGTGATCAATGAGCAGTTCTTC. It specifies CATSRAVINEQFF.